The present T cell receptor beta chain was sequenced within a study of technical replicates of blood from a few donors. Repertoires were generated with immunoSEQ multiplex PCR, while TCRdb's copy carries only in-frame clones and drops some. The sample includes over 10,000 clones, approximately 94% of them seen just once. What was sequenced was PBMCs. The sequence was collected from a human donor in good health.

The CDR3 loop is CASSEGTGGAGVVSYGYTF. CDR3 in DNA: TGTGCCAGCAGTGAGGGGACAGGGGGCGCCGGTGTAGTAAGCTATGGCTACACCTTC. V and J are TRBV2 and TRBJ1-2; 12 bases align to TRBD1. The V and J ends lost 3 bases and 4 bases, in that order; junction bases with no gene match: 15. This CDR3 has 19 residues. The germline V gene encodes CDR1 SNHLY and CDR2 FYNNEI. The variable domain in full, with the rest retrieved from reference TRBV2 and TRBJ1-2, is EPEVTQTPSHQVTQMGQEVILRCVPISNHLYFYWYRQILGQKVEFLVSFYNNEISEKSEIFDDQFSVERPDGSNFTLKIRSTKLEDSAMYFCASSEGTGGAGVVSYGYTFGSGTRLTVV.